This T cell receptor (beta chain) was sequenced during a study of CD8+CD57+ T cells in acquired aplastic anemia. Patients selected for sequencing had displayed CD8+CD57+ cell expansion by flow cytometry. Genomic DNA acted as the template from which TCR beta VDJ combination and CDR3 sequence profiling were carried out. TCRdb fed the reads into MiXCR, producing one record per CDR3 protein. The sample holds 150,000 to 200,000 distinct CDR3 sequences, 40% to 50% seen once. V lost 4 bases, J lost 6 bases, and 6 bases stayed unmatched. The CDR3 has 14 residues. The germline gives CDR1 ENHRY, CDR2 SYGVKD. The V and J genes are TRBV10-3 and TRBJ2-7, with 10 bases matching TRBD1. The TCR originated in a human donor with aplastic anemia. Sequencing input: sorted CD4+, CD8+, or CD8+CD57+ T cells (not recorded which) from PBMCs. DNA of the CDR3: TGTGCCATCAGTGTGGAGGGACAGGGGTCCGAGCAGTACTTC. It is translated as CAISVEGQGSEQYF.